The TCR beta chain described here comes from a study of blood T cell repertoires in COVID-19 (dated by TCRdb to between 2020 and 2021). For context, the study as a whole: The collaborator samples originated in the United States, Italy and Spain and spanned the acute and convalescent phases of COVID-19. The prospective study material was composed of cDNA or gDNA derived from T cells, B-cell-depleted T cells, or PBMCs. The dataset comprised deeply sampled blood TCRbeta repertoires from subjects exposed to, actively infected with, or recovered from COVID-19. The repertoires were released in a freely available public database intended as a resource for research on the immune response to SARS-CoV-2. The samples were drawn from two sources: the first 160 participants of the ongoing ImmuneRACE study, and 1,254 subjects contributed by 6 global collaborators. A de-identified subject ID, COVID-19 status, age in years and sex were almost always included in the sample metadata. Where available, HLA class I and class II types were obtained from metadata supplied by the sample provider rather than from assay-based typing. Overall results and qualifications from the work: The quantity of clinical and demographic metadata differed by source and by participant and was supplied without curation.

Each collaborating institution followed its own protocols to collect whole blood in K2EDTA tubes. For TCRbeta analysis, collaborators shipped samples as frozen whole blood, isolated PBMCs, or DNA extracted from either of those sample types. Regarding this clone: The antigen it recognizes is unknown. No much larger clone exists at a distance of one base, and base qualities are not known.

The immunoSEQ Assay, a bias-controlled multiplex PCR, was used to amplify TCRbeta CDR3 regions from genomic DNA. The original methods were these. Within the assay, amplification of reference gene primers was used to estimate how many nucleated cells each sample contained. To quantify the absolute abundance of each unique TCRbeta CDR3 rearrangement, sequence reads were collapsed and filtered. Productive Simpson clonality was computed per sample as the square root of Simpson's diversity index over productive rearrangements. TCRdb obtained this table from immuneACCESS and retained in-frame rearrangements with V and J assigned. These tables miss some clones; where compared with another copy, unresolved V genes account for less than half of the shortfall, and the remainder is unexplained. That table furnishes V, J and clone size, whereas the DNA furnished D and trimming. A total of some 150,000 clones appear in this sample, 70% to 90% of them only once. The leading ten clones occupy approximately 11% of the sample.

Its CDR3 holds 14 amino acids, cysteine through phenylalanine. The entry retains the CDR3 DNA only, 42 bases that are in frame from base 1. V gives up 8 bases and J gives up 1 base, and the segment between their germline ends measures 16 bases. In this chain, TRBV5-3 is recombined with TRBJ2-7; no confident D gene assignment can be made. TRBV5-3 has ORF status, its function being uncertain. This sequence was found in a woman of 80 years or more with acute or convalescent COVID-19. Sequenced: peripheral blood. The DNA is TGTGCCAGGAAATGGGTGGCTAGTTCCTACGAGCAGTACTTC. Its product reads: CARKWVASSYEQYF.